The text below deals with one T cell receptor (beta chain). What it binds is not known. This entry is derived from a study of metastatic and nonmetastatic thyroid tumors. Study summary: Comparison of repertoires was carried out across blood and tumor or nodule tissue from malignant and benign thyroid patients.

Original analysis: Clinicopathological groups of papillary thyroid cancer showed CDR3 differences that were used to build a distant-metastasis classifier. TCRdb re-analyzed the PCR reads through MiXCR. TCRdb assigned the V and J calls; the authors' analysis was not used. The sample lists 25,000 to 30,000 clones; approximately 3.7% were seen once. The V segment lost 2 bases and the J segment 3 bases; nucleotides outside the gene matches: 4. CDR3 length: 15 amino acids. Per the germline V gene, CDR1 is MNHNS and CDR2 is SASEGT. The study's findings and limits: Patients with malignant thyroid tumors reportedly had significantly higher TCR beta diversity than those with benign nodules, in blood and tumor.

No patient received treatment before thyroid surgery. The TCR was taken from a male donor with papillary thyroid cancer or a benign thyroid nodule (not recorded which). Some clones in this sample may be carry-over from other donors' samples. Material for sequencing was blood. This sequence joins TRBV6-1 and TRBJ2-1; 7 bases are a match to TRBD1. This CDR3 reads CASSERGTDYNEQFF. In DNA, the CDR3 is TGTGCCAGCAGTGAACGAGGGACAGACTACAATGAGCAGTTCTTC.